This T cell receptor beta chain was sequenced in a study of CD8 T cells in ankylosing spondylitis. Study-level findings and limits: There were earlier reports of some motif variants in reactive arthritis synovial fluid and blood. Clones linked to disease were reported to show significant enrichment in matched ankylosing spondylitis synovial fluid. Disease-linked clones proved CD8+ and comparatively uncommon in peripheral blood.

Quantitative barcoded 5'-RACE was used to prepare TCR beta libraries. TCRdb re-called the 5' RACE reads through MiXCR, storing one row per CDR3 protein. In the table there are 200,000 to 300,000 distinct CDR3 sequences, under 12% of which are singletons. The table lists this clonotype with many counts. Its antigen remains unknown. The V gene end was trimmed by 3 bases and the J gene end by 8 bases; junction bases not matched to a gene: 13. CDR1 is SGHKS and CDR2 is YYEKEE in the germline V gene (reference sequence). The CDR3 consists of 16 residues. The V gene is TRBV5-5, the J gene TRBJ2-1; 8 bases line up with TRBD2. Sample: blood, either unsorted or a sorted T cell fraction (not recorded which). The sequence was collected from a male donor with ankylosing spondylitis or in good health (not recorded which). In DNA, the CDR3 is TGTGCCAGCAGCTCTGGCCGGGGACTAGGTGCCGATGAGCAGTTCTTC. Protein sequence: CASSSGRGLGADEQFF.